The 19 T cell receptor beta chains in this list originate from one sample, sequenced in a study of beta chain features in type 1 diabetes (dated by TCRdb to between 2017 and 2018). Library generation was performed with the immunoSEQ multiplex PCR assay. The High Capacity cDNA Reverse Transcription Kit was used to reverse transcribe all of the isolated RNA, meaning that expressed TCRB transcripts were what got sequenced. TCRdb limited this immuneACCESS table to in-frame rearrangements with V and J called. A share of clones is missing; checked studies link under half to unresolved V genes, and the rest is unexplained. For this sample the table gives about 140,000 clones, of which 9% to 10% were detected only once. 0.5% to 0.65% of the sample is in the top ten clones. Sequencing used central memory CD4+ T cells from blood. These receptors were obtained from a woman aged 40 to 49 in good health.

This clone was counted at least ten times. The rearrangement uses TRBV4-1 and TRBJ2-3; D is perhaps TRBD2 (7 bases). Trimming removed 5 bases at V and 2 bases at J, with 11 bases between. The germline CDR1 and CDR2 sequences are MGHRA and YSYEKL. The CDR3 is 14 residues long. The DNA for the CDR3 is TGCGCCAGCAGCAGGGGGGGACCCACAGATACGCAGTATTTT. This translates into CASSRGGPTDTQYF.

This chain links TRBV5-1 with TRBJ1-5, with a weak D call TRBD1 (5 bases). Per germline, CDR1 SGHRS and CDR2 YFSETQ. The CDR3 is 16 amino acids. The V end was cut by 0 bases, the J end by 3 bases, with 13 bases between. As DNA, the CDR3 is TGCGCCAGCAGCTTGGGGGGCAGGGATTACAATCAGCCCCAGCATTTT. Encoded protein: CASSLGGRDYNQPQHF.

This clone was counted a few times. The chain employs TRBV5-4 and TRBJ2-2; tentative D call: TRBD1 (6 bases). Germline V gene data show CDR1 as SGHNT and CDR2 as YYREEE (reference sequence). The CDR3 consists of 14 residues. With 7 bases removed from V and 1 base from J, the gap between germline ends came to 11 bases. The CDR3 DNA reads as TGTGCCAGCGGGAAGACAGGGAACACCGGGGAGCTGTTTTTT. This encodes CASGKTGNTGELFF.

This clone was counted only a few times. The chain uses TRBV18 and TRBJ2-1; 10 positions agree with TRBD1. Germline CDR1 is KGHSH and CDR2 is LQKENI. The CDR3 is 16 amino acids. Trimming took 2 bases from V and 8 from J; bases not matched to a gene: 9. CDR3 nucleotides: TGTGCCAGCTCACCATCCGCCGGGACAGGGGCCTATGAGCAGTTCTTC. This codes for CASSPSAGTGAYEQFF.

This clone came up a few times. V is TRBV7-2 and J is TRBJ2-3; 7 bases map to TRBD2. Germline CDR1 and CDR2: SGHTA and FQGNSA. The J segment lost 2 bases and the V segment lost 5 bases, leaving 10 bases of the junction unmatched. The length of the CDR3 is 16 residues. CDR3 residues: CASSPGWRGSTDTQYF. The CDR3 DNA follows: TGTGCCAGCAGCCCTGGGTGGCGGGGGTCCACAGATACGCAGTATTTT.

This clone has a handful of counts. This chain uses TRBV28 with TRBJ2-7; TRBD2 aligns across 8 bases. Germline assignment: CDR1 MDHEN and CDR2 SYDVKM. The CDR3 length is 14 residues. Trimming took 8 bases from V and 5 from J; bases not matched to a gene: 11. CDR3 coding DNA: TGTGCCAGCTCGTCGGGGGGGTCCGAAAACGAGCAGTACTTC. Its translation is CASSSGGSENEQYF.

The chain joins TRBV19 to TRBJ1-2; TRBD1 agrees at 9 bases. Germline V gene lookup returns CDR1 LNHDA and CDR2 SQIVND (reference sequence). CDR3 length: 16 amino acids. V shed 3 bases, J shed 2 bases, and the junction held 7 bases outside the gene matches. CDR3 nucleotide sequence: TGTGCCAGTAGTATCGGGACAGGGAGAGGGAACTATGGCTACACCTTC. This codes for CASSIGTGRGNYGYTF.

This clone appeared a few times. The rearrangement joins TRBV6-1 to TRBJ2-5, with a weak D call TRBD1 (6 bases). The germline V and J ends were trimmed by 8 bases and 4 bases, with 11 bases remaining between them. The CDR3 sequence is 12 residues long. Germline V CDR1 and CDR2: MNHNS, SASEGT. The DNA of the CDR3 is TGTGCCAGCGGGGGACAAATAGAGACCCAGTACTTC. Residues: CASGGQIETQYF.

This clone occurred a few times. The chain links TRBV7-9 to TRBJ2-1; 10 bases are a match to TRBD2. The CDR3 runs to 15 residues. Trimming at V came to 5 bases and at J to 5 bases, leaving 6 bases not matched to a gene. Germline V gene data show CDR1 as SEHNR and CDR2 as FQNEAQ (reference sequence). The CDR3 is CASSTLLAGNNEQFF. In DNA form, the CDR3 reads TGTGCCAGCAGCACCCTACTAGCGGGGAACAATGAGCAGTTCTTC.

This clone was observed a few times. The V call is TRBV6-6, the J call TRBJ1-4; 10 bases fit TRBD1. This CDR3 comprises 15 residues. The germline V gene has CDR1 MNHNY and CDR2 SVGAGI (reference sequence). Germline trimming cut 4 bases from V and 5 bases from J; bases unmatched to any gene: 4. Written as DNA, the CDR3 is TGTGCCAGCAGTTCAGGACAGGGGGTAAATGAAAAACTGTTTTTT. Translated: CASSSGQGVNEKLFF.

The table lists this clone with a few counts. This chain uses TRBV19 with TRBJ1-2, with 9 bases matching TRBD1. The CDR3 spans 15 residues. Germline lookup yields CDR1 LNHDA and CDR2 SQIVND (reference sequence). The V gene end was trimmed by 5 bases and the J gene end by 5 bases; junction bases not matched to a gene: 9. The CDR3 coding sequence is TGTGCCAGTAGTGCCACGACCGGGACAGGGTATGGCTACACCTTC. Translation: CASSATTGTGYGYTF.

V and J are TRBV19 and TRBJ1-5, with 7 bases fitting TRBD1. Germline V CDR1 and CDR2: LNHDA, SQIVND (reference sequence). The ends lost 8 bases at V and 7 bases at J; junction bases unmatched: 14. The CDR3 contains 15 residues. Here the CDR3 reads CASQALQGKGQPQHF. CDR3 sequence (DNA): TGTGCCAGTCAAGCTTTACAGGGGAAGGGCCAGCCCCAGCATTTT.

The chain is built from TRBV4-3 and TRBJ1-2, with a possible D match to TRBD1 (6 bases). V was clipped by 0 bases and J by 7 bases, with 12 bases between them. This CDR3 is 14 amino acids long. The germline V gene encodes CDR1 LGHNA and CDR2 YSLEER. This CDR3 reads CASSQDAQGSGYTF. For the CDR3, the DNA is TGCGCCAGCAGCCAAGATGCACAGGGCTCTGGCTACACCTTC.

The J gene is TRBJ2-7, the V gene TRBV6-6; weak D call: TRBD2 (5 bases). With 2 bases removed from V and 4 bases from J, the gap between germline ends came to 6 bases. Germline values: CDR1 MNHNY, CDR2 SVGAGI (reference sequence). The CDR3 totals 12 residues. DNA for the CDR3: TGTGCCAGCAGTTACGAGGGTTACGAGCAGTACTTC. Its protein product is CASSYEGYEQYF.

The sample holds a few counts of this clone. The CDR3 DNA reads TGTGCCAGCAGCGAGGGACTACTGTACCAAGAGACCCAGTACTTC. Its protein is CASSEGLLYQETQYF. The chain uses TRBV7-9 and TRBJ2-5; 7 nucleotides line up with TRBD2. V lost 5 bases to trimming and J lost 0 bases; unmatched junction nucleotides: 6. CDR3 size: 15 residues. Germline-derived CDR1 and CDR2 are SEHNR and FQNEAQ (reference sequence).

This sequence joins TRBV7-7 and TRBJ2-1; 13 nucleotides match TRBD2. CDR1 and CDR2 from the germline V gene are SSHAT and FNYEAQ (reference sequence). The CDR3 consists of 18 residues. V shed 2 bases, J shed 5 bases, and the junction held 9 bases outside the gene matches. CDR3 bases: TGTGCCAGCAGCTTATTGGTCACTAGCGGGGGGGGGAACAATGAGCAGTTCTTC. Protein: CASSLLVTSGGGNNEQFF.

This clone was seen at least ten times. The rearrangement uses TRBV4-1 and TRBJ2-3, with 8 positions matching TRBD1. The germline V gene encodes CDR1 MGHRA and CDR2 YSYEKL. Trimming at V came to 0 bases and at J to 6 bases, leaving 5 bases not matched to a gene. CDR3 length equals 15 residues. The CDR3 reads CASSQDGTGPDTQYF. CDR3 nucleotide sequence: TGCGCCAGCAGCCAAGACGGGACAGGTCCCGATACGCAGTATTTT.

The chain recombines TRBV5-4 with TRBJ1-4; TRBD1 matches at 9 bases. Germline values: CDR1 SGHNT, CDR2 YYREEE (reference sequence). The CDR3 contains 15 residues. V lost 0 bases, J lost 6 bases, and 3 bases stayed unmatched. The CDR3 sequence is CASSLEDRGDEKLFF. CDR3 DNA sequence: TGTGCCAGCAGCTTGGAGGACAGGGGAGATGAAAAACTGTTTTTT.

This CDR3 reads CAISEQGTNQPQHF. CDR3 coding DNA: TGTGCCATCAGTGAACAGGGGACAAATCAGCCCCAGCATTTT. The V gene is TRBV10-3, the J gene TRBJ1-5, with TRBD1 matching over 7 bases. This CDR3 has 14 residues. Germline V CDR1 and CDR2: ENHRY, SYGVKD. V shed 3 bases and J 4 bases; nucleotides not matched to a gene: 3.